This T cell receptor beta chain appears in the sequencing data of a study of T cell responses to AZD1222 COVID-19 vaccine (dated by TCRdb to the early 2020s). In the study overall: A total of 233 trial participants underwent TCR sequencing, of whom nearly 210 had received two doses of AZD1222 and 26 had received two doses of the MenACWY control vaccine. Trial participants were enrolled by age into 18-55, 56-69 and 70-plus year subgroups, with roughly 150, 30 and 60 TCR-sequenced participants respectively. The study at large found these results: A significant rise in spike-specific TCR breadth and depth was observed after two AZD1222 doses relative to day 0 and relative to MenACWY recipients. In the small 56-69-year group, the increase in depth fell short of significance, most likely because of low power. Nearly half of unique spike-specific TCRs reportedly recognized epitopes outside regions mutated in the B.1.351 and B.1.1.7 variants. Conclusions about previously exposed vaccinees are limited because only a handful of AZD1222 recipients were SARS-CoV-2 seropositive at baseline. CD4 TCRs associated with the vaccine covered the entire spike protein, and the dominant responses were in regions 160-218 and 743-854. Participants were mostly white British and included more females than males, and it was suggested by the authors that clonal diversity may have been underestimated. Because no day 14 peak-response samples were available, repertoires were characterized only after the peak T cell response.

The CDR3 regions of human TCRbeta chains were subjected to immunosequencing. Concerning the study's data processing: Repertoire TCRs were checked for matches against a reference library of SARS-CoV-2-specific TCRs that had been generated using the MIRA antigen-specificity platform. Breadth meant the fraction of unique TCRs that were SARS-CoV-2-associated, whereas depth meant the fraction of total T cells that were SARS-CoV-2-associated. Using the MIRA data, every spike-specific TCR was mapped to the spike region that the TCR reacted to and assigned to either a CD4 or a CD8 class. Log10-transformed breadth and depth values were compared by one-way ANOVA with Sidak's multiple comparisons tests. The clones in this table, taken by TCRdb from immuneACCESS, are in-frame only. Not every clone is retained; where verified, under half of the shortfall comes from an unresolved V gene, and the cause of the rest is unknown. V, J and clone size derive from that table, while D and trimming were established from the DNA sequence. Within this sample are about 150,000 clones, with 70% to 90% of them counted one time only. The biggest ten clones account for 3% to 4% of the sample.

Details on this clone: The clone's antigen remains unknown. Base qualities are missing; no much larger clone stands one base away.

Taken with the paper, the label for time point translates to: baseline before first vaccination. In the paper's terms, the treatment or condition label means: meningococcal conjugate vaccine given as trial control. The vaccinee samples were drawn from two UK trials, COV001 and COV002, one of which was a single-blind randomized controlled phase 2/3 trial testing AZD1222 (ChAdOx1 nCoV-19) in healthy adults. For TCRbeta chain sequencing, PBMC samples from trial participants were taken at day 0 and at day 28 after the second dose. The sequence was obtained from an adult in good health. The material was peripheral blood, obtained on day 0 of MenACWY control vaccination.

The CDR3 loop reads CASSDEGLANYGYTF. The DNA reads TGTGCCAGCAGTGACGAAGGGCTGGCTAACTATGGCTACACCTTC. This chain joins TRBV6-2 or TRBV6-3 to TRBJ1-2; no D segment can be confidently identified. V and J lose 5 bases and 0 bases, and a span of 13 bases separates them. Sequences MNHEY (CDR1) and SVGEGT (CDR2) are obtained from the germline V gene. Measured from the cysteine to the phenylalanine, the CDR3 is 15 residues long. This entry keeps only the CDR3 DNA: 45 bases, framed from base 1.